These 22 T cell receptor beta chains originate from one sample sequenced in a study of spatial heterogeneity in lung cancer. Using its own MiXCR run on the 5' RACE reads, TCRdb lists one record per CDR3 protein. There are approximately 92,000 distinct CDR3 sequences in the sample; more than 10% occur only once, and roughly 39% lies in the top ten. Described time point: sample taken at primary tumor resection. Unsorted whole RNA of tumor, nontumor lung or frozen PBMC was sequenced. Sequenced here: PBMCs, sampled at surgery. The origin of the receptors is a male donor with early-stage non-small cell lung cancer.

This clonotype was counted many times. The chain combines TRBV6-6 with TRBJ1-1; no firm D call. This CDR3 is 13 amino acids long. Germline lookup yields CDR1 MNHNY and CDR2 SVGAGI (reference sequence). Trimming shortened V by 4 bases and J by 0 bases, and 6 bases separated the two germline ends. The DNA of the CDR3 is TGTGCCAGCAGTTCACCAATGAACACTGAAGCTTTCTTT. Translating gives CASSSPMNTEAFF.

A few counts support this clonotype. The V call is TRBV29-1, the J call TRBJ2-1; D is possibly TRBD1 (5 bases). Germline V CDR1 and CDR2: SQVTM, ANQGSEA. The CDR3 has 15 amino acids. V shed 3 bases and J shed 1 base, with 13 bases lying between them. The CDR3: CSVDRALGSYNEQFF. CDR3 DNA: TGCAGCGTTGACAGGGCATTAGGGTCCTACAATGAGCAGTTCTTC.

The table lists this clonotype with many counts. The chain links TRBV7-2 to TRBJ1-2; 7 bases align to TRBD1. Germline V gene sequence: CDR1 SGHTA, CDR2 FQGNSA. V lost 5 bases and J lost 3; bases outside the gene matches: 3. This CDR3 spans 13 amino acids. CDR3 sequence: CASSHDRDYGYTF. The CDR3 nucleotides are TGTGCCAGCAGCCATGACAGGGACTATGGCTACACCTTC.

The table lists this clonotype with a few counts. The chain is built from TRBV28 and TRBJ1-1; tentatively, D is TRBD1 (5 bases). The germline V gene encodes CDR1 MDHEN and CDR2 SYDVKM. The CDR3 consists of 13 residues. The V end was cut by 1 base, the J end by 8 bases, with 11 bases between. CDR3 in DNA: TGTGCCAGCAGTTTATCAGGGTCAAGGGAAGCTTTCTTT. It is translated as CASSLSGSREAFF.

The chain uses TRBV7-3 and TRBJ1-5; no clear D. V dropped 2 bases and J dropped 6 bases, with 8 bases sitting between them. The germline CDR1 and CDR2 sequences are SGHTA and FQGTGA. This CDR3 spans 13 amino acids. Written as DNA, the CDR3 is TGTGCCAGCAGCTTATTACACGGTCAGCCCCAGCATTTT. Translating it yields CASSLLHGQPQHF. The whole variable domain, remainder taken from reference TRBV7-3 and TRBJ1-5, is GAGVSQTPSNKVTEKGKYVELRCDPISGHTALYWYRQSLGQGPEFLIYFQGTGAADDSGLPNDRFFAVRPEGSVSTLKIQRTERGDSAVYLCASSLLHGQPQHFGDGTRLSIL.

This chain's CDR3 is CASSPNPAASDFYEQYF. DNA for the CDR3: TGCGCCAGCAGCCCCAACCCAGCAGCTAGCGACTTCTACGAGCAGTACTTC. The chain links TRBV4-1 to TRBJ2-7, with a possible D match to TRBD2 (6 bases). The CDR3 extends over 17 amino acids. V was shortened by 4 bases and J by 3 bases, with 22 bases between the two germline ends. Germline V CDR1 and CDR2: MGHRA, YSYEKL.

This clonotype occurred many times. V gene TRBV2 combines with J gene TRBJ2-3; 8 bases match TRBD1. The CDR3 has 12 amino acids. J gave up 13 bases and V 6 bases, and 9 bases lay outside the gene matches. Germline assignment: CDR1 SNHLY and CDR2 FYNNEI. CDR3 protein: CASRGDRGQKYF. DNA for the CDR3: TGTGCCAGCAGAGGAGACAGGGGCCAGAAGTATTTT.

Here the CDR3 reads CSVQDWIDNEKLFF. The CDR3 nucleotides read TGCAGCGTTCAGGACTGGATTGATAATGAAAAACTGTTTTTT. This chain connects TRBV29-1 to TRBJ1-4; D is unclear. CDR1 is SQVTM and CDR2 is ANQGSEA in the germline V gene. V was trimmed by 5 bases and J by 4 bases, leaving 14 bases between them. The CDR3 has 14 residues.

The V gene is TRBV7-3, the J gene TRBJ2-7; D gene uncertain. CDR1 and CDR2 from the germline V gene are SGHTA and FQGTGA. The CDR3 is 16 amino acids. With 0 bases removed from V and 0 bases from J, the gap between germline ends came to 12 bases. The CDR3 spells CASSLTLSANSYEQYF. The CDR3 DNA is TGTGCCAGCAGCTTAACGCTCTCAGCAAACTCCTACGAGCAGTACTTC.

This clonotype was observed a handful of times. The rearrangement joins TRBV5-6 to TRBJ2-3; 9 bases match TRBD1. This CDR3 is 15 amino acids long. Germline trimming cut 1 base from V and 5 bases from J; bases unmatched to any gene: 5. Per germline, CDR1 SGHDT and CDR2 YYEEEE. The CDR3 protein is CASSLLGQGIDTQYF. Here the CDR3 DNA reads TGTGCCAGCAGCTTGCTCGGACAGGGGATAGATACGCAGTATTTT. Together with reference TRBV5-6 and TRBJ2-3, the CDR3 gives the full variable domain: DAGVTQSPTHLIKTRGQQVTLRCSPKSGHDTVSWYQQALGQGPQFIFQYYEEEERQRGNFPDRFSGHQFPNYSSELNVNALLLGDSALYLCASSLLGQGIDTQYFGPGTRLTVL.

This clonotype appeared a few times. The chain joins TRBV5-1 to TRBJ2-3, with D unclear. The CDR3 totals 14 residues. Trimming stripped 2 bases from V and 1 base from J, with 8 bases between. CDR1 and CDR2 from the germline V gene are SGHRS and YFSETQ. The CDR3 loop is CASSFSSGTDTQYF. The CDR3 DNA is TGCGCCAGCAGCTTTTCAAGCGGCACAGATACGCAGTATTTT.

This clonotype was counted many times. The chain employs TRBV20-1 and TRBJ2-4; the D gene is possibly TRBD2 (6 bases). The CDR3 runs 14 residues. Germline values: CDR1 DFQATT, CDR2 SNEGSKA (reference sequence). Trimming stripped 6 bases from V and 3 bases from J, with 15 bases between. The CDR3 loop reads CSAPNPGLKNIQYF. The CDR3, as DNA: TGCAGTGCACCGAATCCGGGACTCAAAAACATTCAGTACTTC.

Concerning this clonotype itself: This may come from a read error, since a much larger clone is one base off. The V and J genes are TRBV28 and TRBJ2-3; perhaps TRBD2 as D (5 bases). The CDR3 extends over 14 amino acids. Trimming took off 2 bases at V and 4 bases at J, with 10 bases between the two ends. CDR1 is MDHEN and CDR2 is SYDVKM in the germline V gene. CDR3 nucleotides: TGTGCCAGCAGTTTAGGGAGAGAGTCAGATACGCAGTATTTT. Amino acids: CASSLGRESDTQYF.

This clonotype was recorded a few times. The rearrangement uses TRBV29-1 and TRBJ2-7; no definite D call. Trimming removed 1 base from V and 3 bases from J, with 7 bases in between. This CDR3 has 12 amino acids. Germline V CDR1 and CDR2: SQVTM, ANQGSEA. The CDR3 reads CSVEAADYEQYF. Written as DNA, the CDR3 is TGCAGCGTTGAAGCGGCAGACTACGAGCAGTACTTC.

This clonotype was detected a few times. This chain connects TRBV9 to TRBJ1-5; D not certain. Germline loops: CDR1 SGDLS, CDR2 YYNGEE. The CDR3 is made up of 11 amino acids. V lost 4 bases, J lost 8 bases, and 7 bases lay in between. The CDR3 DNA sequence: TGTGCCAGCAGCCCTTTCAAGCCCCAGCATTTT. Translated, it gives CASSPFKPQHF.

This clonotype has at least ten counts. The rearrangement uses TRBV28 and TRBJ2-7; TRBD2 is a possible D gene (5 bases). Germline CDR1 MDHEN, CDR2 SYDVKM. The CDR3 totals 15 residues. Trimming removed 6 bases at V and 1 base at J, with 16 bases between. The CDR3 reads CASRRLPSTSYEQYF. CDR3 sequence (DNA): TGTGCCAGCAGGCGGTTACCTAGCACGTCCTACGAGCAGTACTTC.

The V call is TRBV7-2, the J call TRBJ2-5; maybe TRBD2 (6 bases). Germline CDR1 is SGHTA and CDR2 is FQGNSA. The CDR3 has 14 residues. Trimming cost V 1 base and J 1 base, with 7 bases left between them. CDR3 sequence (DNA): TGTGCCAGCAGCTTAGTTAGCGGCCAAGAGACCCAGTACTTC. Protein product: CASSLVSGQETQYF.

V and J are TRBV20-1 and TRBJ2-3; weak D call: TRBD2 (6 bases). Per the germline V gene, CDR1 is DFQATT and CDR2 is SNEGSKA (reference sequence). Trimming removed 5 bases from V and 5 bases from J, with 11 bases in between. The CDR3 runs to 12 residues. CDR3 sequence reads: CSALRGGDTQYF. The CDR3 DNA reads as TGCAGTGCTCTCCGGGGAGGAGATACGCAGTATTTT.

Here the CDR3 reads CASSEGQDGQPQHF. The CDR3 DNA follows: TGTGCCAGCAGTGAGGGGCAGGATGGGCAGCCCCAGCATTTT. The J gene is TRBJ1-5, the V gene TRBV6-1; D perhaps matches TRBD1 (5 bases). CDR1 is MNHNS, CDR2 SASEGT, per germline. The CDR3 extends over 14 amino acids. Trimming shortened V by 3 bases and J by 7 bases, and 13 bases separated the two germline ends.

This clonotype has a count of ten or more. V usage is TRBV7-9 and J usage is TRBJ1-2, with D perhaps TRBD1 (6 bases). V lost 4 bases, J lost 6 bases, and 15 bases lay in between. The CDR3 extends over 14 amino acids. Germline CDR1 and CDR2: SEHNR and FQNEAQ (reference sequence). The CDR3 protein is CASSSPRGVDGYTF. The CDR3 region has the DNA TGTGCCAGCAGCTCGCCCAGGGGCGTAGATGGCTACACCTTC. The whole variable domain, remainder taken from reference TRBV7-9 and TRBJ1-2, is DTGVSQNPRHKITKRGQNVTFRCDPISEHNRLYWYRQTLGQGPEFLTYFQNEAQLEKSRLLSDRFSAERPKGSFSTLEIQRTEQGDSAMYLCASSSPRGVDGYTFGSGTRLTVV.

This sequence joins TRBV27 and TRBJ1-1; D possibly corresponds to TRBD1 (6 bases). With 1 base removed from V and 0 bases from J, the gap between germline ends came to 9 bases. This CDR3 spans 15 amino acids. CDR1 and CDR2 from the germline V gene are MNHEY and SMNVEV (reference sequence). The CDR3 loop is CASSLLGGMNTEAFF. The CDR3 DNA sequence: TGTGCCAGCAGTTTATTAGGGGGGATGAACACTGAAGCTTTCTTT.

In this sample, this clonotype turned up a few times. The chain employs TRBV30 and TRBJ2-1; D call uncertain. The CDR3 is 12 amino acids. Germline V gene data show CDR1 as GTSNPN and CDR2 as SVGIG (reference sequence). V gave up 5 bases and J gave up 6 bases, with 11 bases separating them. CDR3 in amino acids: CAWRPRFNEQFF. CDR3 nucleotide sequence: TGTGCCTGGCGACCAAGGTTCAATGAGCAGTTCTTC. Variable domain in full (rest from reference TRBV30 and TRBJ2-1): SQTIHQWPATLVQPVGSPLSLECTVEGTSNPNLYWYRQAAGRGLQLLFYSVGIGQISSEVPQNLSASRPQDRQFILSSKKLLLSDSGFYLCAWRPRFNEQFFGPGTRLTVL.